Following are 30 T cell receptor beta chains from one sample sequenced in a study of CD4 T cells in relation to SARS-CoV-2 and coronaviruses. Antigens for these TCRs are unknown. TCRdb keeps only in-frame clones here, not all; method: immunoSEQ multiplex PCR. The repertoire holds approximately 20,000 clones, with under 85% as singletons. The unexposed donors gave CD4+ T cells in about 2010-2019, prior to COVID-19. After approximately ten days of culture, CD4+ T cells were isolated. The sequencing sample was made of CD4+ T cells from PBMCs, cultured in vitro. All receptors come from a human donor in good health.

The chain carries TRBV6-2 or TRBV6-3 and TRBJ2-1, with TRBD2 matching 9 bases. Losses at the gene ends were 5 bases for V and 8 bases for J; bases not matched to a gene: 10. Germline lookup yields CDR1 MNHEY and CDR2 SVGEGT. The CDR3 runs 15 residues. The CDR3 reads CASSDYSGRGDEQFF. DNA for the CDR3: TGTGCCAGCAGTGACTATAGCGGGAGAGGCGATGAGCAGTTCTTC.

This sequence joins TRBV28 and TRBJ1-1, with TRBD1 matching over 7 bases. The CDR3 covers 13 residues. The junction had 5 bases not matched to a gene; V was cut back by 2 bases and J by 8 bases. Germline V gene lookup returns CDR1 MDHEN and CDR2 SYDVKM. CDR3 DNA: TGTGCCAGCAGTTTAATACAGGGGACCGAAGCTTTCTTT. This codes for CASSLIQGTEAFF. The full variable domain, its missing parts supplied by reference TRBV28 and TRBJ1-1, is DVKVTQSSRYLVKRTGEKVFLECVQDMDHENMFWYRQDPGLGLRLIYFSYDVKMKEKGDIPEGYSVSREKKERFSLILESASTNQTSMYLCASSLIQGTEAFFGQGTRLTVV.

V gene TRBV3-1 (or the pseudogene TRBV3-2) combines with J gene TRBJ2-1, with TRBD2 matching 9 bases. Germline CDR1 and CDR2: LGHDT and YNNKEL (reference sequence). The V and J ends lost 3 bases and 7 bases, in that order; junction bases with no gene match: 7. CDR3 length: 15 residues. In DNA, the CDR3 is TGTGCCAGCAGCCACATAGCGGGAGCGTTAAATGAGCAGTTCTTC. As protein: CASSHIAGALNEQFF.

The CDR3 reads CASRETSSYPQETQYF. Written as DNA, the CDR3 is TGTGCCAGCAGGGAGACTAGCAGCTATCCCCAAGAGACCCAGTACTTC. The rearrangement uses TRBV27 and TRBJ2-5, with 7 positions matching TRBD2. V was clipped by 6 bases and J by 1 base; unmatched bases: 11. The CDR3 has 16 residues. In germline, CDR1 is MNHEY, CDR2 SMNVEV (reference sequence).

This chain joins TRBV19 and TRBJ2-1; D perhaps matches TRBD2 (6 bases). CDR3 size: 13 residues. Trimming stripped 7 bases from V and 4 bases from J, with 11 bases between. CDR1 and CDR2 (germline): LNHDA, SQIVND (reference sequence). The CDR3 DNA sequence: TGTGCCAGTAAGGGCGGGAAGTACAATGAGCAGTTCTTC. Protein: CASKGGKYNEQFF. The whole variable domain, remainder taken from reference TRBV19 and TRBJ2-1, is DGGITQSPKYLFRKEGQNVTLSCEQNLNHDAMYWYRQDPGQGLRLIYYSQIVNDFQKGDIAEGYSVSREKKESFPLTVTSAQKNPTAFYLCASKGGKYNEQFFGPGTRLTVL.

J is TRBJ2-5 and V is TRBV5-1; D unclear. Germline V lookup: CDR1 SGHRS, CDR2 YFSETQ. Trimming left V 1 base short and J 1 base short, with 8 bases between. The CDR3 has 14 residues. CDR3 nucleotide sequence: TGCGCCAGCAGCTTGATGGGATCCCAAGAGACCCAGTACTTC. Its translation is CASSLMGSQETQYF.

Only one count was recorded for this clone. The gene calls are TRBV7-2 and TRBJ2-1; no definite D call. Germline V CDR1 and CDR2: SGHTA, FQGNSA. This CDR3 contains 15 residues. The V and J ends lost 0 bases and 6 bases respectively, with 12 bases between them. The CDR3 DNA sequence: TGTGCCAGCAGCTTAGCGCCGGGTCTGGGCAATGAGCAGTTCTTC. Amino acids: CASSLAPGLGNEQFF. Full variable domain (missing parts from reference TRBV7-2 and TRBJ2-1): GAGVSQSPSNKVTEKGKDVELRCDPISGHTALYWYRQSLGQGLEFLIYFQGNSAPDKSGLPSDRFSAERTGGSVSTLTIQRTQQEDSAVYLCASSLAPGLGNEQFFGPGTRLTVL.

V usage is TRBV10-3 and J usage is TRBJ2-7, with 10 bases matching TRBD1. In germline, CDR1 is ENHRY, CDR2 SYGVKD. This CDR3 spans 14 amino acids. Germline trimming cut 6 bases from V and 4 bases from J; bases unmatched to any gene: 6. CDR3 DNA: TGTGCCATCAGCCTCGGGACAGGGGAATACGAGCAGTACTTC. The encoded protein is CAISLGTGEYEQYF.

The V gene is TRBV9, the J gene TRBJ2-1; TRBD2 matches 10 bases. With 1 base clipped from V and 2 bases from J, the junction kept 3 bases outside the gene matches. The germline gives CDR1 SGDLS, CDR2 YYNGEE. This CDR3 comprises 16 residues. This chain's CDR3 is CASSVTSGTPYNEQFF. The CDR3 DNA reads TGTGCCAGCAGCGTAACTAGCGGGACGCCCTACAATGAGCAGTTCTTC. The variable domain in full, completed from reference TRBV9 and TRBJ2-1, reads DSGVTQTPKHLITATGQRVTLRCSPRSGDLSVYWYQQSLDQGLQFLIQYYNGEERAKGNILERFSAQQFPDLHSELNLSSLELGDSALYFCASSVTSGTPYNEQFFGPGTRLTVL.

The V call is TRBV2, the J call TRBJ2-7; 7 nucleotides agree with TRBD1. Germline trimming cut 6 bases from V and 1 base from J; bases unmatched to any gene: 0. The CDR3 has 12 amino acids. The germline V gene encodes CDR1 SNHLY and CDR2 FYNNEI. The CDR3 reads CASRTGSYEQYF. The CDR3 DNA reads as TGTGCCAGCAGGACAGGGTCCTACGAGCAGTACTTC.

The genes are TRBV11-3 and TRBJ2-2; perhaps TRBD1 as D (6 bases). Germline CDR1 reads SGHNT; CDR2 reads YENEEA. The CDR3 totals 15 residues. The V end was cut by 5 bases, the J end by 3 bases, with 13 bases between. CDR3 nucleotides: TGTGCCAGCAGCAAGAACAGGGTAGACACCGGGGAGCTGTTTTTT. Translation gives CASSKNRVDTGELFF.

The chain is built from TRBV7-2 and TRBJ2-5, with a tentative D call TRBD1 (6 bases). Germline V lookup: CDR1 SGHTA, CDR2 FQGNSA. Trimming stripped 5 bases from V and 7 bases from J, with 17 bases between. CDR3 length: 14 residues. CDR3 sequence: CASSPRTDSGTQYF. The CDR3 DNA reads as TGTGCCAGCAGCCCCAGGACAGACTCGGGGACCCAGTACTTC.

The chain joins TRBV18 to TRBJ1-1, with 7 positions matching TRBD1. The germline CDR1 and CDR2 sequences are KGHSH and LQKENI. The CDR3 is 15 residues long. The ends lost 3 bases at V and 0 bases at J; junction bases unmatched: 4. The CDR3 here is CASSPTGKMNTEAFF. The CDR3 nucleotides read TGTGCCAGCTCACCGACAGGGAAAATGAACACTGAAGCTTTCTTT.

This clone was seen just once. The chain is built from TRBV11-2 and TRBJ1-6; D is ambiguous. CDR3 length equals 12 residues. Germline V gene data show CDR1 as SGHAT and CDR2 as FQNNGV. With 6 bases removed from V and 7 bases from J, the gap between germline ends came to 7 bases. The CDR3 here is CASSPPNSPLHF. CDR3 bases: TGTGCCAGCAGTCCCCCCAATTCACCCCTCCACTTT.

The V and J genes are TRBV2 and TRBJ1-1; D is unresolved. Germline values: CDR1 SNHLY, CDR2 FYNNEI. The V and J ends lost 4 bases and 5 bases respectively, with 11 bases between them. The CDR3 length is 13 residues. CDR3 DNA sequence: TGTGCCAGCAGTGGAGTGGGAGTAACTGAAGCTTTCTTT. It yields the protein CASSGVGVTEAFF.

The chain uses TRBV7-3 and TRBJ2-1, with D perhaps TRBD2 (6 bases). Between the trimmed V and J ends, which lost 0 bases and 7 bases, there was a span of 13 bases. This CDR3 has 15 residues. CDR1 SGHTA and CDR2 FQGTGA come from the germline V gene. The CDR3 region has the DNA TGTGCCAGCAGCTTAACAGGTGGGACTTTGAATGAGCAGTTCTTC. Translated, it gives CASSLTGGTLNEQFF.

The CDR3 is CASSFKAGATYEQYF. As DNA, the CDR3 is TGTGCCAGCAGTTTTAAGGCAGGGGCCACCTACGAGCAGTACTTC. This sequence joins TRBV27 and TRBJ2-7, with D perhaps TRBD1 (6 bases). Germline CDR1 is MNHEY and CDR2 is SMNVEV (reference sequence). The V end was cut by 3 bases, the J end by 2 bases, with 14 bases between. This CDR3 comprises 15 residues.

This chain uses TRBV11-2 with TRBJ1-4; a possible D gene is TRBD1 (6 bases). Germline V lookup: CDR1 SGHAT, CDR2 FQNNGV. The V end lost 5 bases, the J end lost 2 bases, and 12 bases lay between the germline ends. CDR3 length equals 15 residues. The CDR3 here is CASSQTGTTNEKLFF. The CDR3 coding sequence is TGTGCCAGCAGCCAAACAGGGACGACTAATGAAAAACTGTTTTTT.

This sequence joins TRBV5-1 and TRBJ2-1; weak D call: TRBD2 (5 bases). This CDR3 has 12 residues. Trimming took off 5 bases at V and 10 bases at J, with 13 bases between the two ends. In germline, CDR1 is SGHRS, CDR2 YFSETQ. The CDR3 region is CASREPGGEQFF. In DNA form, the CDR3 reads TGCGCCAGCAGGGAGCCGGGCGGGGAGCAGTTCTTC.

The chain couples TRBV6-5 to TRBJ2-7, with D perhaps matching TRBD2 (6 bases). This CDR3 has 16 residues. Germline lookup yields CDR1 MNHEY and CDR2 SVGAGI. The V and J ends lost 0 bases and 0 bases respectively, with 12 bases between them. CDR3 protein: CASSYSASGPSYEQYF. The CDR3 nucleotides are TGTGCCAGCAGTTACTCGGCGAGCGGGCCCTCCTACGAGCAGTACTTC.

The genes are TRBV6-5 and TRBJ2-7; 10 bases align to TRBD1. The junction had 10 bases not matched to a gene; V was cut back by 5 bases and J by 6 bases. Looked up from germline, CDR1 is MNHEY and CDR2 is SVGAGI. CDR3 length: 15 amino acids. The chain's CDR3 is CASSKKPGQGSEQYF. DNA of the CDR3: TGTGCCAGCAGTAAAAAACCGGGACAGGGGTCCGAGCAGTACTTC.

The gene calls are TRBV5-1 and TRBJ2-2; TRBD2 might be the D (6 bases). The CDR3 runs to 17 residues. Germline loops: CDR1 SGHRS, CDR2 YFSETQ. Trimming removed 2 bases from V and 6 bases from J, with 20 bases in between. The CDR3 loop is CASSFGKLGGSSGELFF. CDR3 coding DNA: TGCGCCAGCAGCTTCGGCAAACTCGGGGGTAGCTCCGGGGAGCTGTTTTTT.

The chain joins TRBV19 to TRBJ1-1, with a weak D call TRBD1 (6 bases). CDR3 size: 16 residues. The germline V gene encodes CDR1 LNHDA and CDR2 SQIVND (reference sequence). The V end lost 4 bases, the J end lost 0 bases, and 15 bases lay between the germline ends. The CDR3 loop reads CASSNRRGLMNTEAFF. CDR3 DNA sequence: TGTGCCAGTAGTAATCGTCGGGGGCTAATGAACACTGAAGCTTTCTTT.

The CDR3 DNA sequence: TGCGCCAGCAGCACGGGTGGGAACACCGGGGAGCTGTTTTTT. Its protein is CASSTGGNTGELFF. This rearrangement joins TRBV5-1 to TRBJ2-2; D unresolved. Trimming pared 4 bases from V and 1 base from J, leaving 8 bases between. The CDR3 spans 14 residues. Germline V gives CDR1 SGHRS, CDR2 YFSETQ.

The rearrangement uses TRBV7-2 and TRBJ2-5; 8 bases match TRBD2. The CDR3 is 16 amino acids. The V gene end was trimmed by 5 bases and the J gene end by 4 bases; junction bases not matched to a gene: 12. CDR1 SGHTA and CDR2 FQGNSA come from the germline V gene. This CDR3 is CASSLKRERLGETQYF. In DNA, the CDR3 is TGTGCCAGCAGCCTCAAGCGGGAGAGATTGGGAGAGACCCAGTACTTC.

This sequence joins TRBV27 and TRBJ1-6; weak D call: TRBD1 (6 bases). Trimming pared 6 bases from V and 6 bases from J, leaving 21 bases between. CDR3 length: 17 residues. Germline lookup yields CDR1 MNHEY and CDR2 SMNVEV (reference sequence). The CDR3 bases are TGTGCCAGCAGGCTCGGTCGGTTCGGACAGTCTAATTCACCCCTCCACTTT. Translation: CASRLGRFGQSNSPLHF.

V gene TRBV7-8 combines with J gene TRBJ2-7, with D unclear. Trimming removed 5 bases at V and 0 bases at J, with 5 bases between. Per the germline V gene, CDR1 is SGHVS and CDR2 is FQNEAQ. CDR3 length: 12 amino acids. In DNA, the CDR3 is TGTGCCAGCAGCCCGGCCTCCTACGAGCAGTACTTC. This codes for CASSPASYEQYF.

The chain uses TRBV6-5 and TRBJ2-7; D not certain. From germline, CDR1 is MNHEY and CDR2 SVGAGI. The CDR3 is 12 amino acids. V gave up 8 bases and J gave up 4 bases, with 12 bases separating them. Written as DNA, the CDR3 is TGTGCCAGCCGAAAGCCCCGATACGAGCAGTACTTC. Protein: CASRKPRYEQYF.

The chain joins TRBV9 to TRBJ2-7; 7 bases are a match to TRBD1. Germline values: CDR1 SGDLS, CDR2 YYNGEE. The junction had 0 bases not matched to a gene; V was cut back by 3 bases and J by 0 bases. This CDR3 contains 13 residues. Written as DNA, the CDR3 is TGTGCCAGCAGCGACAGGGGCTCCTACGAGCAGTACTTC. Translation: CASSDRGSYEQYF.

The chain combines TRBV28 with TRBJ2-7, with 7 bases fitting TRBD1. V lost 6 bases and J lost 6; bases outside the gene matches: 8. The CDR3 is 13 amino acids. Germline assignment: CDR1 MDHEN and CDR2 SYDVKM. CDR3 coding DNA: TGTGCCAGCAGATACGACAGGGTTAGCGAGCAGTACTTC. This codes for CASRYDRVSEQYF.